This T cell receptor beta chain was documented in a study of CD8 T cells in Susac syndrome. V was trimmed by 1 base and J by 8 bases, leaving 18 bases between them. CDR1 is MNHEY and CDR2 is SVGAGI in the germline V gene. This CDR3 has 16 residues. Random hexamers primed reverse transcription of about 0.5 to 1 ug RNA. Amplification of TCR beta CDR3 spanned 54 Vbeta and 13 Jbeta via immunoSEQ multiplex PCR. A single record per CDR3 protein comes from TCRdb applying MiXCR to the immunoSEQ multiplex PCR reads. Of about 100,000 distinct CDR3 sequences listed, around 96% were seen once; the top ten hold 0.3%. CD8+ and CD4+ T cells from blood underwent TCR beta sequencing. Definite or probable Susac syndrome was diagnosed using recently defined diagnostic criteria.

The sample consisted of CD8+ T cells from PBMCs. This clonotype was sampled from a human donor with Susac syndrome. The chain has TRBV6-5 and TRBJ2-1; possibly TRBD1 or TRBD2 for D (6 bases each). In nucleotides, the CDR3 is TGTGCCAGCAGTTACTATTGGGGGGCCCCCCTACATGAGCAGTTCTTC. It yields the protein CASSYYWGAPLHEQFF.